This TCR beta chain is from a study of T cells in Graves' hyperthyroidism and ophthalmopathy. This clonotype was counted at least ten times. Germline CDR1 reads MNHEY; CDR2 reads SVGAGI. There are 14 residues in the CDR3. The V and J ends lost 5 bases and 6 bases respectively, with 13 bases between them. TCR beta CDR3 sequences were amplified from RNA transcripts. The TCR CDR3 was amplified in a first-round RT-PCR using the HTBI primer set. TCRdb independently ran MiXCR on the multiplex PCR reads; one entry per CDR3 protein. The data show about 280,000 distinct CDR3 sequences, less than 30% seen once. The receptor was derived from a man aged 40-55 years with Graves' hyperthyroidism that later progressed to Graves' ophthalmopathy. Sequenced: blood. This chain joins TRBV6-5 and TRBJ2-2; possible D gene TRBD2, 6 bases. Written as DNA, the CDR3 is TGTGCCAGCAGTCACCCTACTAGCCCCGGGGAGCTGTTTTTT. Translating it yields CASSHPTSPGELFF.